Described below is a single TCR beta chain sequence and its context. The data belong to a study of shared clonotypes between healthy human individuals. Study overall: Researchers drew samples from a couple of women and a few men aged 18 to 49.

Germline CDR1 is SGHRS and CDR2 is YFSETQ. The CDR3 consists of 17 residues. V dropped 5 bases and J dropped 2; count of bases not matched to a gene: 15. Measured with immunoSEQ multiplex PCR; TCRdb has only the in-frame clones, and not every one. The table lists more than 2 million clones, around 95% of them singletons. The clonotype originates from a man in his late teens or twenties in good health. Sample: naive CD4+ T cells sorted from blood. As to subset: CD45RA+ positively selected. The V call is TRBV5-1, the J call TRBJ2-5; 7 nucleotides line up with TRBD1. This CDR3 is CASSPDRSIMVQETQYF. The CDR3 coding sequence is TGCGCCAGCAGTCCGGACAGGTCGATTATGGTGCAAGAGACCCAGTACTTC.